This TCR beta chain is drawn from a study of T cell responses to AZD1222 COVID-19 vaccine (dated by TCRdb to about 2021). Study-level background: Because spike-specific TCR depth and breadth did not differ between the two schedules, AZD1222 recipients who got a second dose at roughly 4 weeks were pooled with those who got a second dose at roughly 12 weeks. Trial participants were enrolled by age into 18-55, 56-69 and 70-plus year subgroups, with around 150, 28 and 57 TCR-sequenced participants respectively. TCR sequencing covered more than 230 trial participants: 207 given two doses of AZD1222 and 26 given two doses of MenACWY control vaccine. Beyond this particular receptor, the publication reports: Reportedly, close to half of the unique spike-specific TCRs recognized epitopes lying outside the regions that are mutated in the B.1.351 and B.1.1.7 variants. Conclusions about previously exposed vaccinees are limited, since just six AZD1222 recipients were seropositive for SARS-CoV-2 at baseline. Because no day 14 peak-response samples were available, repertoires were characterized only after the peak T cell response. Participants were mostly white British and included more females than males, and it was suggested by the authors that clonal diversity may have been underestimated. CD4 TCRs associated with the vaccine covered the entire spike protein, and the dominant responses were in regions 160-218 and 743-854. In the small 56-69-year group, the increase in depth fell short of significance, most likely because of low power. A significant rise in spike-specific TCR breadth and depth was observed after two AZD1222 doses relative to day 0 and relative to MenACWY recipients.

The CDR3 regions of human TCRbeta chains were subjected to immunosequencing. On the authors' methods: TCRs in the repertoires were compared against a reference library of SARS-CoV-2-specific TCRs that had been generated with the MIRA antigen-specificity platform. Breadth was defined as the fraction of unique TCRs that were SARS-CoV-2-associated, and depth was defined as the fraction of total T cells that were SARS-CoV-2-associated. Using the MIRA data, every spike-specific TCR was mapped to the spike region that the TCR reacted to and assigned to either a CD4 or a CD8 class. Log10-transformed breadth and depth values were compared by one-way ANOVA with Sidak's multiple comparisons tests. This immuneACCESS table, as held by TCRdb, lists in-frame sequences with V and J called but not all clones. Of the missing ones, under half trace to an unresolved V gene in checked studies; the others have no known cause. That table supplies the V and J calls and clone size; D and trimming were determined from the DNA. This sample gives about 210,000 clones in total; 85% to 95% of them show up just once. Jointly, the top ten make up 1% to 1.5% of the sample.

The CDR3 starts with the cysteine, ends with the phenylalanine, and has 13 residues. Just CDR3 DNA is preserved here, 39 bases in frame from base 1. In the germline V gene, CDR1 corresponds to ENHRY and CDR2 to SYGVKD. The germline ends are 12 bases apart after V is trimmed by 3 bases and J by 7 bases. The sample's time point label, in plain terms: baseline before first vaccination. Samples from vaccinated people were obtained from the UK trials COV001 and COV002, which included a single-blind randomized controlled phase 2/3 trial of AZD1222 (ChAdOx1 nCoV-19) in healthy adults. For TCRbeta chain sequencing, PBMC samples from trial participants were taken at day 0 and at day 28 after the second dose. This clone occurred once. Its antigen target is currently unknown. No base quality values were provided; no much bigger clone lies one nucleotide off.

Sequencing used peripheral blood, obtained on day 0 of AZD1222 vaccination. The V and J genes are TRBV10-3 and TRBJ1-1; the D segment could be TRBD1, given 5 matching bases. The TCR originated in an adult in good health. The DNA is as follows: TGTGCCATCAGTGAAGGGCAGGGCGGTGAAGCTTTCTTT. Its product reads: CAISEGQGGEAFF.